The 4 T cell receptor beta chains in this list originate from one sample, sequenced in a study of blood T cell repertoires in COVID-19. Clones were read by immunoSEQ multiplex PCR, and TCRdb kept only the in-frame ones, dropping some. This sample has some 400,000 clones; about nine tenths occur once, and the top ten carry 1.5% to 2%. The sample was PBMCs or T cells enriched from blood (not recorded which). All receptors come from a woman aged 25 to 45 who had recovered from COVID-19.

The chain joins TRBV7-2 to TRBJ2-6; TRBD2 is a possible D gene (6 bases). Germline V gene lookup returns CDR1 SGHTA and CDR2 FQGNSA. This CDR3 region has 19 residues. V was cut by 0 bases and J by 0 bases, with 15 bases left in between. CDR3 coding DNA: TGTGCCAGCAGCTTAGCGCGGGCGGGGATCTCCTCTGGGGCCAACGTCCTGACTTTC. Its translation is CASSLARAGISSGANVLTF.

The chain links TRBV4-1 to TRBJ1-2, with D possibly TRBD1 on 5 matching bases. CDR1 and CDR2 from the germline V gene are MGHRA and YSYEKL. Deletions cut 1 base from V and 3 bases from J, with 15 bases between. The CDR3 is 16 residues long. For the CDR3, the DNA is TGCGCCAGCAGCCAAGGGCGGGGCAGGACCTACTATGGCTACACCTTC. It codes for CASSQGRGRTYYGYTF.

The chain couples TRBV19 to TRBJ2-7; 7 nucleotides agree with TRBD1. Germline assignment: CDR1 LNHDA and CDR2 SQIVND (reference sequence). V shed 5 bases, J shed 4 bases, and the junction held 2 bases outside the gene matches. CDR3 size: 12 residues. CDR3 sequence reads: CASSDRVYEQYF. The CDR3 DNA reads TGTGCCAGTAGTGACAGGGTTTACGAGCAGTACTTC.

The chain is built from TRBV9 and TRBJ2-2, with 10 bases aligning to TRBD1. This CDR3 has 17 residues. Trimming removed 0 bases from V and 3 bases from J; junction bases left unmatched: 5. Germline CDR1 and CDR2: SGDLS and YYNGEE. The CDR3 spells CASSVVAGQGYTGELFF. In DNA, the CDR3 is TGTGCCAGCAGCGTAGTGGCGGGACAGGGGTACACCGGGGAGCTGTTTTTT.